The 10 T cell receptor beta chains given below trace back to one sample, sequenced in a study of blood T cell repertoires in COVID-19. Repertoires were generated with immunoSEQ multiplex PCR, while TCRdb's copy carries only in-frame clones and drops some. Of 300,000 to 350,000 clones detected, 87% appear once; the ten largest clones hold roughly 6.3%. The material sequenced was peripheral blood. All receptors come from a woman aged 50 to 65 with COVID-19, enrolled during active disease.

This clone was observed a single time. The chain recombines TRBV7-9 with TRBJ1-5; 7 bases fit TRBD1. V lost 5 bases to trimming and J lost 7 bases; unmatched junction nucleotides: 11. Germline-derived CDR1 and CDR2 are SEHNR and FQNEAQ (reference sequence). This CDR3 has 15 residues. The CDR3 DNA sequence: TGTGCCAGCAGCGCAGGGACAGCAAGAGGACAGCCCCAGCATTTT. Its translation: CASSAGTARGQPQHF.

The V gene is TRBV5-8, the J gene TRBJ2-5; 11 bases are shared with TRBD2. The CDR3 has 15 residues. CDR1 is SGHTS, CDR2 YDEGEE, per germline. With 0 bases clipped from V and 5 bases from J, the junction kept 3 bases outside the gene matches. This chain's CDR3 is CASSLGLAGRETQYF. The DNA of the CDR3 is TGTGCCAGCAGCTTGGGACTAGCGGGGCGGGAGACCCAGTACTTC.

The chain employs TRBV6-6 and TRBJ2-3; D unresolved. V lost 0 bases, J lost 3 bases, and 7 bases lay in between. The CDR3 consists of 14 residues. CDR1 and CDR2 (germline): MNHNY, SVGAGI (reference sequence). CDR3 DNA sequence: TGTGCCAGCAGTTACTCGGCAGGTACAGATACGCAGTATTTT. It translates to CASSYSAGTDTQYF.

This chain links TRBV29-1 with TRBJ1-2; D is ambiguous. Trimming removed 6 bases at V and 5 bases at J, with 16 bases between. Germline lookup yields CDR1 SQVTM and CDR2 ANQGSEA. CDR3 length: 13 residues. In DNA, the CDR3 is TGCAGCGTCCAAACGGAGGGAAGGTATGGCTACACCTTC. The encoded protein is CSVQTEGRYGYTF.

This chain connects TRBV6-4 to TRBJ2-7; 9 bases align to TRBD2. After removal of 6 bases from V and 5 bases from J, the junction contained 14 bases not matched to a gene. Germline V gives CDR1 MRHNA, CDR2 SNTAGT. The CDR3 length is 16 residues. CDR3 DNA: TGTGCCAGCAGCAGAACGTATAGCGGGAGTTTCCACGAGCAGTACTTC. The encoded protein is CASSRTYSGSFHEQYF.

Comments on this clone: The identical CDR3 is also encoded by other nucleotide sequences in the sample. The chain couples TRBV19 to TRBJ1-5, with D maybe TRBD1 (5 bases). Trimming took 3 bases from V and 2 from J, leaving 11 bases between them. The length of the CDR3 is 15 residues. The germline V gene encodes CDR1 LNHDA and CDR2 SQIVND (reference sequence). The CDR3 nucleotides read TGTGCCAGTAGTATTCCCGGGGGTGGCAATCAGCCCCAGCATTTT. This codes for CASSIPGGGNQPQHF.

The chain combines TRBV19 with TRBJ2-1, with D perhaps matching TRBD2 (6 bases). The V gene lost 5 bases and the J gene lost 0 bases, with 17 bases spanning the gap. The CDR3 loop spans 17 amino acids. The germline CDR1 and CDR2 sequences are LNHDA and SQIVND (reference sequence). DNA for the CDR3: TGTGCCAGTAGTTCCACGTCCGGGACTGACTCCTACAATGAGCAGTTCTTC. Amino acids: CASSSTSGTDSYNEQFF.

This clone occurred once. The chain combines TRBV29-1 with TRBJ2-7; the match to TRBD1 covers 10 bases. Germline assignment: CDR1 SQVTM and CDR2 ANQGSEA. CDR3 length: 14 residues. V was clipped by 1 base and J by 2 bases; unmatched bases: 2. For the CDR3, the DNA is TGCAGCGTTGAAGGGGACAGGGGTCCCTACGAGCAGTACTTC. Amino acid sequence: CSVEGDRGPYEQYF.

The J gene is TRBJ2-5, the V gene TRBV20-1; TRBD1 aligns across 11 bases. CDR3 length: 14 amino acids. V shed 5 bases, J shed 5 bases, and the junction held 7 bases outside the gene matches. Germline loops: CDR1 DFQATT, CDR2 SNEGSKA (reference sequence). CDR3 sequence: CSAGGDRGRETQYF. For the CDR3, the DNA is TGCAGTGCTGGTGGGGACAGGGGGAGGGAGACCCAGTACTTC.

The chain recombines TRBV30 with TRBJ1-2; D unclear. Germline assignment: CDR1 GTSNPN and CDR2 SVGIG (reference sequence). This CDR3 comprises 13 residues. Trimming cost V 2 bases and J 8 bases, with 15 bases left between them. The CDR3, as DNA: TGTGCCTGGAGTCCCGGGCCAACGGGGGGCTACACCTTC. As protein: CAWSPGPTGGYTF. Full variable domain (missing parts from reference TRBV30 and TRBJ1-2): SQTIHQWPATLVQPVGSPLSLECTVEGTSNPNLYWYRQAAGRGLQLLFYSVGIGQISSEVPQNLSASRPQDRQFILSSKKLLLSDSGFYLCAWSPGPTGGYTFGSGTRLTVV.